A selection of T cell receptor beta chains follows, all from one sample in a study of T cell responses to AZD1222 COVID-19 vaccine. Only in-frame clones appear in the TCRdb table, and some are missing; sequencing was by immunoSEQ multiplex PCR. The sample lists around 140,000 clones, about nine tenths seen once, with approximately 0.98% in the top ten. This specimen consisted of peripheral blood, obtained 28 days after the second AZD1222 dose. All receptors derive from an adult who received the AZD1222 COVID-19 vaccine. The CDR3 runs from the conserved cysteine through the conserved F or W.

v_call: TRBV9
cdr3_aa: CASSPSVVGEQYF

v_call: TRBV5-6
cdr3_aa: CASSPRKTGKGTYEQYF

v_call: TRBV30
cdr3_aa: CAWSVDRGYGYTF

v_call: TRBV11-2
cdr3_aa: CASRTPQWANTEAFF

v_call: TRBV18
cdr3_aa: CASSPAQTLNTEAFF

v_call: TRBV30
cdr3_aa: CAWSVPVTSGIGELFF

v_call: TRBV5-4
cdr3_aa: CASSLRGFLYEQYF

v_call: TRBV29-1
cdr3_aa: CSVEGLHGSAQYF

v_call: TRBV2
cdr3_aa: CAANTGMRTEAFF

v_call: TRBV5-4
cdr3_aa: CASSLGASGSRYNEQFF

v_call: TRBV30
cdr3_aa: CAWSASRPLFF

v_call: TRBV9
cdr3_aa: CASSVEGAGSYNEQFF

v_call: TRBV11-2
cdr3_aa: CASSLSGYSLVDEQFF

v_call: TRBV24-1
cdr3_aa: CATTGHLNYGYTF

v_call: TRBV11-2
cdr3_aa: CASSYKAGNTIYF

v_call: TRBV27
cdr3_aa: CASSYRGPYHEQFF

v_call: TRBV2
cdr3_aa: CASGSRHGSYNEQFF

v_call: TRBV2
cdr3_aa: CASSGQSTDTQYF

v_call: TRBV30
cdr3_aa: CAWSAFNRLEAFF

v_call: TRBV23-1
cdr3_aa: CASSQSIGGDSLGQETQYF

v_call: TRBV9
cdr3_aa: CASSVGTAPLHF

v_call: TRBV21-1
cdr3_aa: CASSRLAVCTGELFF

v_call: TRBV9
cdr3_aa: CASSTNRDRGGHTQYF

v_call: TRBV7-9
cdr3_aa: CASSLQGPVDTQYF

v_call: TRBV6-1
cdr3_aa: CASSEIALQAGGTEAFF

v_call: TRBV3-1/TRBV3-2
cdr3_aa: CATTGTAGANVLTF

v_call: TRBV28
cdr3_aa: CASTNWRDGTDTQYF

v_call: TRBV27
cdr3_aa: CARDYLFCSYNEQFF

v_call: TRBV4-1
cdr3_aa: CASSQDRSGYGNTIYF

v_call: TRBV10-2
cdr3_aa: CASSPGLSYNEQFF

v_call: TRBV7-8
cdr3_aa: CASSPIQGEKLFF

v_call: TRBV14
cdr3_aa: CASSDLTLTDTQYF

v_call: TRBV7-9
cdr3_aa: CASSLGEGGYTF

v_call: TRBV9
cdr3_aa: CASSPGPIVTPTKVETQYF

v_call: TRBV6-1
cdr3_aa: CASSERPGGNSPLHF

v_call: TRBV30
cdr3_aa: CAWSFRYNQPQHF

v_call: TRBV11-2
cdr3_aa: CASSSSQGINYGYTF

v_call: TRBV7-2
cdr3_aa: CASSFLPLTNTGELFF

v_call: TRBV5-4
cdr3_aa: CASSLLGEKLFF

v_call: TRBV7-7
cdr3_aa: CASSPGTGKETQYF

v_call: TRBV6-5
cdr3_aa: CASSRLRNNEQFF

v_call: TRBV7-2
cdr3_aa: CASSLVTRIYEQYF

v_call: TRBV9
cdr3_aa: CASSFSRRGETQYF

v_call: TRBV5-1
cdr3_aa: CASSLGGLAGVTYNEQFF

v_call: TRBV2
cdr3_aa: CASSEWQGGTGELFF

v_call: TRBV10-3
cdr3_aa: CATRAGGVGVGDTQYF

v_call: TRBV2
cdr3_aa: CASSGRGRGTREQYF

v_call: TRBV11-2
cdr3_aa: CASTPGQGAEKLFF

v_call: TRBV9
cdr3_aa: CASSRDRGQEKLFF